Sequencing of this T cell receptor (beta chain) was carried out in a study of neurological immune-mediated disorders. Study-wide findings and caveats: Whereas HTLV-1-associated myelopathy showed the most TCR clonal expansion, multiple sclerosis showed the least, with levels below those of healthy controls.

With 10-nucleotide random UMIs, 5'RACE was used to make the cDNA. In each sequencing run, over 170 million TCR-beta sequences were generated from 15-18 subjects. Via MiXCR, TCRdb re-called the 5' RACE reads, giving one row per CDR3 protein. The table records about 31,000 distinct CDR3 sequences, less than 15% of them present only once. Time point reported: technical triplicate 2. For the sorted libraries, 900,000 to 1,000,000 CD4+ or CD8+ T cells were used. In this sample, this clonotype turned up many times. Its antigen is not identified. Per the germline V gene, CDR1 is SGHRS and CDR2 is YFSETQ. The CDR3 extends over 13 amino acids. V lost 1 base to trimming and J lost 3 bases, with 6 bases between them.

The gene calls are TRBV5-1 and TRBJ2-3, with D hard to call. The origin of this receptor is a female donor with HTLV-1-associated myelopathy (HAM/TSP). Sequenced: CD4+ T cells from blood. The CDR3 DNA reads TGCGCCAGCAGCTTGCAGATAACAGATACGCAGTATTTT. Translation: CASSLQITDTQYF.